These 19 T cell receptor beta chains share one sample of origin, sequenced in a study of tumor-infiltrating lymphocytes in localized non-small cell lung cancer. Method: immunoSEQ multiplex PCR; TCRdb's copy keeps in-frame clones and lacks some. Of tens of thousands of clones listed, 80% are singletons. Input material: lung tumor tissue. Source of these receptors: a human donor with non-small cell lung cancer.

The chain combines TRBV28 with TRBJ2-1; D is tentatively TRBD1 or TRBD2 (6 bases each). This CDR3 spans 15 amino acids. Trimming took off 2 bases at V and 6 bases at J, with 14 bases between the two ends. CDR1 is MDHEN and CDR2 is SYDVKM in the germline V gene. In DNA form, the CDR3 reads TGTGCCAGCAGTTTAATAGGGGGGCAGGGCAATGAGCAGTTCTTC. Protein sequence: CASSLIGGQGNEQFF.

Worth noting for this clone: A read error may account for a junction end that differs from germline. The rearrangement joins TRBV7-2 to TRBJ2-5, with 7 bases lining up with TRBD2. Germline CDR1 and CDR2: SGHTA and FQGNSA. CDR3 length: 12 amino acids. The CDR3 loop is CASSLAEETQYF. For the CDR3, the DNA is TGTGCCAGCAGCCTAGCGGAAGAGACCCAGTACTTC.

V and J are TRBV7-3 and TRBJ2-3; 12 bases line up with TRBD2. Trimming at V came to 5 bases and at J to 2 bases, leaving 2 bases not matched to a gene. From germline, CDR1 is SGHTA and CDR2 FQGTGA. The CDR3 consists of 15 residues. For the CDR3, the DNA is TGTGCCAGCAGCCGGACTAGCGGGACCACAGATACGCAGTATTTT. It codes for CASSRTSGTTDTQYF.

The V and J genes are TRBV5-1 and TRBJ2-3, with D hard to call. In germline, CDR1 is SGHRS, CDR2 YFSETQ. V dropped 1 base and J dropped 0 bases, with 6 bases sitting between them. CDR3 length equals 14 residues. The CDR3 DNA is TGCGCCAGCAGCTTGCTGGGGAGCACAGATACGCAGTATTTT. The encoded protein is CASSLLGSTDTQYF. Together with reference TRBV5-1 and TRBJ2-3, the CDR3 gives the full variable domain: KAGVTQTPRYLIKTRGQQVTLSCSPISGHRSVSWYQQTPGQGLQFLFEYFSETQRNKGNFPGRFSGRQFSNSRSEMNVSTLELGDSALYLCASSLLGSTDTQYFGPGTRLTVL.

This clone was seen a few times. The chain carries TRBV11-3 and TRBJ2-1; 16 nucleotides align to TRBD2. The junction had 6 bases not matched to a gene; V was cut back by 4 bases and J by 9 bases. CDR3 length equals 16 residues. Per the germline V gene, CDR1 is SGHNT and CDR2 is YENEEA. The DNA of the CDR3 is TGTGCCAGCAGCTCGGGACTAGCGGGAGGGAGGGGTGAGCAGTTCTTC. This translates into CASSSGLAGGRGEQFF.

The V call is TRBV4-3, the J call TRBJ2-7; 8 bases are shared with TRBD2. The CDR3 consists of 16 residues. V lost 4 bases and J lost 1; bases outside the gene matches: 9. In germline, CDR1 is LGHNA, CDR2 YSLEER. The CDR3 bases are TGCGCCAGCAGCCGGTTCGCCTCGGGGGGGTCCTACGAGCAGTACTTC. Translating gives CASSRFASGGSYEQYF.

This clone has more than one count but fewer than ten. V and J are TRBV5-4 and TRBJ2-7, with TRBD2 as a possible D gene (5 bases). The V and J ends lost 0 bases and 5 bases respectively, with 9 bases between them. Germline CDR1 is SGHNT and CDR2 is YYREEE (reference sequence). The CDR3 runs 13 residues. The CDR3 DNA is TGTGCCAGCAGCTTGGTGTTCGGGGACGAGCAGTACTTC. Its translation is CASSLVFGDEQYF. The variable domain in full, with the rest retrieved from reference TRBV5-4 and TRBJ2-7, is ETGVTQSPTHLIKTRGQQVTLRCSSQSGHNTVSWYQQALGQGPQFIFQYYREEENGRGNFPPRFSGLQFPNYSSELNVNALELDDSALYLCASSLVFGDEQYFGPGTRLTVT.

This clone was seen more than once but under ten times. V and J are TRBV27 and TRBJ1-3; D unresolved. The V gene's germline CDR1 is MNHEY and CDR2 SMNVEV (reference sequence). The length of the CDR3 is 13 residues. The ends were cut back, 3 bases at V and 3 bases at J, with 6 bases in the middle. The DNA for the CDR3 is TGTGCCAGCAGTTTGGGAAATGGAAACACCATATATTTT. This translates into CASSLGNGNTIYF.

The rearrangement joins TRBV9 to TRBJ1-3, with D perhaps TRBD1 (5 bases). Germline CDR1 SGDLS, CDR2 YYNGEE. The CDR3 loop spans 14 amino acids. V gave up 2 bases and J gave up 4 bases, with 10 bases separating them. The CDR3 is CASSVGASGNTIYF. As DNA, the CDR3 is TGTGCCAGCAGCGTTGGGGCCTCAGGAAACACCATATATTTT.

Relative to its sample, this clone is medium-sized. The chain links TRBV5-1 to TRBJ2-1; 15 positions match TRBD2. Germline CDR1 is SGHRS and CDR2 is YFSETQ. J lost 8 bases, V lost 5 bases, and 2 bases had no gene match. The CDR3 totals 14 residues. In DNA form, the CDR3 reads TGCGCCAGCAGGGGACTAGCGGGAGGTGATGAGCAGTTCTTC. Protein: CASRGLAGGDEQFF.

CDR3 sequence (DNA): TGTGCCATCAACAGTCCGGTTTCGAGCGGCTACACCTTC. It codes for CAINSPVSSGYTF. This chain links TRBV10-3 with TRBJ1-2; no clear D. The CDR3 runs to 13 residues. V was cut by 7 bases and J by 8 bases, with 17 bases left in between. Germline V gene data show CDR1 as ENHRY and CDR2 as SYGVKD.

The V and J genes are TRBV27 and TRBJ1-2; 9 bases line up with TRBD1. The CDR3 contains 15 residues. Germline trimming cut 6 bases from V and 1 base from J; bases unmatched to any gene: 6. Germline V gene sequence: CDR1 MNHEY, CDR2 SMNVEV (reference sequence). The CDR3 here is CASSLTGGYNYGYTF. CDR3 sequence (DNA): TGTGCCAGCAGCCTGACAGGGGGGTATAACTATGGCTACACCTTC.

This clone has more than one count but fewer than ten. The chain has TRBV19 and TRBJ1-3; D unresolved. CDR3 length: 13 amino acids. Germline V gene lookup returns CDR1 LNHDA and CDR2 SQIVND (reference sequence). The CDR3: CATIRPSGNTIYF. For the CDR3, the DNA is TGTGCAACCATACGTCCCTCTGGAAACACCATATATTTT.

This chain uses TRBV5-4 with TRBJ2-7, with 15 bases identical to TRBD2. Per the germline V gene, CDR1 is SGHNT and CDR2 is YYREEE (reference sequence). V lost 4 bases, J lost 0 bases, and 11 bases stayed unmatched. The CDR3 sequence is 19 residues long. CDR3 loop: CASSPKGLAGGPSSYEQYF. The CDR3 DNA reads TGTGCCAGCAGCCCGAAGGGACTAGCGGGGGGCCCGAGCTCCTACGAGCAGTACTTC.

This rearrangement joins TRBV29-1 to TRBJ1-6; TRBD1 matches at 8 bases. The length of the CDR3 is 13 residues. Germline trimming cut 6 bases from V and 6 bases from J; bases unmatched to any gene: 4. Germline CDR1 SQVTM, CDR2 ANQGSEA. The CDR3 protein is CSVRDRPNSPLHF. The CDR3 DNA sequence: TGCAGCGTCCGGGACAGGCCTAATTCACCCCTCCACTTT.

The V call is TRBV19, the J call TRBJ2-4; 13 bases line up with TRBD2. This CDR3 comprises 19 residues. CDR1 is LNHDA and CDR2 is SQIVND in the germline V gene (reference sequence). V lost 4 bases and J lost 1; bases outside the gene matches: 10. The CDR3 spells CASSTGLAGIGTAKNIQYF. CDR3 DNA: TGTGCCAGTAGTACGGGACTAGCGGGAATAGGCACGGCCAAAAACATTCAGTACTTC.

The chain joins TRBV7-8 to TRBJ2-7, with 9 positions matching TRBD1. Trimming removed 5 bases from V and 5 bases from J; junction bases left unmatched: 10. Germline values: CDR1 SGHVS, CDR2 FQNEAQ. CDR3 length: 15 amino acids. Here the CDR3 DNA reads TGTGCCAGCAGCCGAGTCCGGGACAGGGTCCACGAGCAGTACTTC. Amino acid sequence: CASSRVRDRVHEQYF. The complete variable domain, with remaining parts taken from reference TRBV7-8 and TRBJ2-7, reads GAGVSQSPRYKVAKRGQDVALRCDPISGHVSLFWYQQALGQGPEFLTYFQNEAQLDKSGLPSDRFFAERPEGSVSTLKIQRTQQEDSAVYLCASSRVRDRVHEQYFGPGTRLTVT.

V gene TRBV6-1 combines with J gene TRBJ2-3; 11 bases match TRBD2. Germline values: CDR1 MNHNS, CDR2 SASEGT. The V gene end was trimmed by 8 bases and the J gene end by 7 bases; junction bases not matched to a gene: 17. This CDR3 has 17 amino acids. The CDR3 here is CASGGSGRASGPNTQYF. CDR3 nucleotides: TGTGCCAGCGGTGGTAGCGGGAGGGCCTCGGGTCCAAATACGCAGTATTTT.

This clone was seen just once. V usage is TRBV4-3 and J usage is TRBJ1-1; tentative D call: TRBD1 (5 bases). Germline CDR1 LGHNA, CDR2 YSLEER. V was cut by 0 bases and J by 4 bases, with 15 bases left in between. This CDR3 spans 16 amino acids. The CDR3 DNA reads TGCGCCAGCAGCCAAGATTCGGTAGGAAGGGGCACTGAAGCTTTCTTT. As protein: CASSQDSVGRGTEAFF.